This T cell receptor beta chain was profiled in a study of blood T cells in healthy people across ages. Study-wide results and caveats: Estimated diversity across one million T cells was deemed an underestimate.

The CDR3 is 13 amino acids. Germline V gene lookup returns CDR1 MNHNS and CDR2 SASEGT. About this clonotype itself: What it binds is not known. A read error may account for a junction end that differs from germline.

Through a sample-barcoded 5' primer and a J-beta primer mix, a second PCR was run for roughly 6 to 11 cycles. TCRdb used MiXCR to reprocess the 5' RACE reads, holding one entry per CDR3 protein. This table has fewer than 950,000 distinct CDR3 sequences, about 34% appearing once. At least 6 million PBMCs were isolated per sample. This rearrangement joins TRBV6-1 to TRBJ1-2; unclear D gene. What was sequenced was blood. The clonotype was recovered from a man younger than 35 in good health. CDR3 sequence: CASSEDANSGYTF. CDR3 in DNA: TGTGCCAGCAGTGAAGACGCTAACTCTGGCTACACCTTC.